Detailed here is one T cell receptor beta chain. The target antigen is unknown. This record belongs to a study of cytomegalovirus exposure and HLA in healthy donors. Study-wide points: Confirmation was obtained in vitro that a few CMV-associated chains are specific for CMV antigens. Researchers counted around 150 TCR beta chains as cytomegalovirus-associated. Diagnosis of cytomegalovirus status made by the classifier reportedly showed high specificity and sensitivity.

V lost 4 bases and J 5 bases, leaving 10 bases between the germline ends. Germline V gene data show CDR1 as SGHTA and CDR2 as FQGNSA. The CDR3 extends over 13 amino acids. Repertoires were generated with immunoSEQ multiplex PCR, while TCRdb's copy carries only in-frame clones and drops some. The sample gives 250,000 to 350,000 clones, roughly 88% of which show up once; about 0.85% is in the top ten. The donors were members of the approximately 130-subject validation cohort (separate from the roughly 680-subject first cohort). The receptor comes from a woman aged 18 to 35 in good health and CMV-seronegative. The sample consisted of PBMCs. V and J are TRBV7-2 and TRBJ2-3; possible D gene TRBD1, 5 bases. CDR3 nucleotides: TGTGCCAGCAGCTCCATTCAGGGAGATACGCAGTATTTT. Translated: CASSSIQGDTQYF.